A single sample gave rise to the 26 T cell receptor beta chains below, sequenced in a study of blood T cell repertoires in COVID-19. Sequenced by immunoSEQ multiplex PCR; TCRdb stores in-frame clones only, minus some. Of under 500,000 clones in the sample, 87% were seen once. Sequencing input: PBMCs or T cells enriched from blood (not recorded which). The receptor source for this set is a woman aged 18 to 35 with acute COVID-19.

The V gene is TRBV29-1, the J gene TRBJ2-7, with TRBD2 as a possible D gene (5 bases). The V gene's germline CDR1 is SQVTM and CDR2 ANQGSEA. This CDR3 has 14 residues. Trimming took 7 bases from V and 3 from J, leaving 19 bases between them. CDR3 in amino acids: CSAAPLSGNYEQYF. Here the CDR3 DNA reads TGCAGCGCCGCACCGTTGAGCGGAAACTACGAGCAGTACTTC.

The chain links TRBV18 to TRBJ1-1; D is uncertain. Between the trimmed V and J ends, which lost 1 base and 1 base, there was a span of 7 bases. The CDR3 totals 14 residues. Germline V lookup: CDR1 KGHSH, CDR2 LQKENI. The CDR3 sequence is CASSPRRQNTEAFF. DNA for the CDR3: TGTGCCAGCTCACCACGGCGGCAGAACACTGAAGCTTTCTTT.

This clone appeared a single time. The chain carries TRBV5-1 and TRBJ1-5; D remains ambiguous. Germline-derived CDR1 and CDR2 are SGHRS and YFSETQ. The CDR3 runs to 16 residues. Trimming pared 1 base from V and 2 bases from J, leaving 13 bases between. DNA of the CDR3: TGCGCCAGCAGCTTGTATCCGGGAATGGGCAATCAGCCCCAGCATTTT. Protein product: CASSLYPGMGNQPQHF.

DNA for the CDR3: TGTGCCAGCAGCTTAGATTCGGGAGGGCCCCAGCATTTT. This translates into CASSLDSGGPQHF. The chain is built from TRBV11-2 and TRBJ1-5; no definite D call. This CDR3 has 13 residues. In germline, CDR1 is SGHAT, CDR2 FQNNGV. Trimming took 0 bases from V and 9 from J, leaving 9 bases between them.

The chain has TRBV7-2 and TRBJ2-5, with TRBD2 identical over 7 bases. The CDR3 loop spans 16 amino acids. V dropped 5 bases and J dropped 0; count of bases not matched to a gene: 9. The germline V gene encodes CDR1 SGHTA and CDR2 FQGNSA. The CDR3 nucleotides are TGTGCCAGCAGCAAGGGGAGCGGGGCGAACCAAGAGACCCAGTACTTC. It encodes CASSKGSGANQETQYF.

V gene TRBV3-1 (or the pseudogene TRBV3-2) combines with J gene TRBJ1-4; no clear D gene. Germline V lookup: CDR1 LGHDT, CDR2 YNNKEL (reference sequence). The length of the CDR3 is 14 residues. The V gene lost 4 bases and the J gene lost 0 bases, with 6 bases spanning the gap. The CDR3 loop is CASSLSTTNEKLFF. CDR3 DNA: TGTGCCAGCAGCCTCAGTACAACTAATGAAAAACTGTTTTTT.

This clone was counted once. The chain joins TRBV24-1 to TRBJ2-1, with D tentatively TRBD2 (5 bases). The V end lost 4 bases, the J end lost 0 bases, and 9 bases lay between the germline ends. Germline V gene lookup returns CDR1 KGHDR and CDR2 SFDVKD. This CDR3 is built from 15 residues. The CDR3 nucleotides are TGTGCCACCAGTGACCCCACTAGCTCCTACAATGAGCAGTTCTTC. Translated: CATSDPTSSYNEQFF.

This clone was seen only a few times. The gene calls are TRBV14 and TRBJ2-1; D not resolved. Per germline, CDR1 SGHDN and CDR2 FVKESK. This CDR3 region has 15 residues. Trimming removed 3 bases from V and 0 bases from J, with 9 bases in between. The CDR3 DNA is TGTGCCAGCAGCCATCTAGGAAGCTCCTACAATGAGCAGTTCTTC. This translates into CASSHLGSSYNEQFF.

The J gene is TRBJ1-4, the V gene TRBV28; 7 nucleotides agree with TRBD1. CDR3 length: 17 residues. Germline CDR1 MDHEN, CDR2 SYDVKM. The V and J ends lost 6 bases and 5 bases, in that order; junction bases with no gene match: 15. The CDR3 sequence: CASRSPGQTLLNEKLFF. DNA of the CDR3: TGTGCCAGCAGATCACCGGGACAGACGTTATTAAATGAAAAACTGTTTTTT.

The CDR3 coding sequence is TGTGCCATCAGCCAGTATACTAGCGGGAGCGCAGATACGCAGTATTTT. This codes for CAISQYTSGSADTQYF. This chain connects TRBV10-3 to TRBJ2-3; TRBD2 matches 11 bases. Germline V gene lookup returns CDR1 ENHRY and CDR2 SYGVKD. The V and J ends lost 6 bases and 4 bases, in that order; junction bases with no gene match: 9. The CDR3 extends over 16 amino acids.

The rearrangement links TRBV18 to TRBJ1-4; no definite D call. The V gene lost 0 bases and the J gene lost 8 bases, with 16 bases spanning the gap. The CDR3 has 16 amino acids. Germline V CDR1 and CDR2: KGHSH, LQKENI. The CDR3 DNA sequence: TGTGCCAGCTCACCACCGAATGGGAGGGAGGGAGAAAAACTGTTTTTT. This codes for CASSPPNGREGEKLFF.

Only one count was recorded for this clone. Other DNA sequences in this sample translate to the same CDR3. This chain connects TRBV19 to TRBJ2-1; 13 bases align to TRBD2. The CDR3 extends over 17 amino acids. Losses at the gene ends were 4 bases for V and 1 base for J; bases not matched to a gene: 4. Germline loops: CDR1 LNHDA, CDR2 SQIVND (reference sequence). The CDR3 bases are TGTGCCAGTAGTAAAAAGGGACTAGCGGGGTCCTACAATGAGCAGTTCTTC. Translating gives CASSKKGLAGSYNEQFF. Together with reference TRBV19 and TRBJ2-1, the CDR3 gives the full variable domain: DGGITQSPKYLFRKEGQNVTLSCEQNLNHDAMYWYRQDPGQGLRLIYYSQIVNDFQKGDIAEGYSVSREKKESFPLTVTSAQKNPTAFYLCASSKKGLAGSYNEQFFGPGTRLTVL.

V usage is TRBV27 and J usage is TRBJ1-2, with 10 nucleotides matching TRBD1. Looked up from germline, CDR1 is MNHEY and CDR2 is SMNVEV (reference sequence). V lost 7 bases and J lost 5; bases outside the gene matches: 4. There are 13 residues in the CDR3. For the CDR3, the DNA is TGTGCCAGCACACGGGACAGGGGTTATGGCTACACCTTC. It translates to CASTRDRGYGYTF.

The CDR3 bases are TGTGCCAGCAGCTTCCCGGACAGGAAAGAGACCCAGTACTTC. Translated: CASSFPDRKETQYF. This chain uses TRBV7-8 with TRBJ2-5; TRBD1 matches 7 bases. This CDR3 comprises 14 residues. CDR1 and CDR2 from the germline V gene are SGHVS and FQNEAQ. Trimming took 3 bases from V and 3 from J; bases not matched to a gene: 4.

The chain is built from TRBV25-1 and TRBJ2-1, with 7 bases matching TRBD2. This CDR3 contains 14 residues. CDR1 is MGHDK, CDR2 SYGVNS, per germline. V was pared by 7 bases and J by 8 bases, with 11 bases of the junction left unmatched. CDR3 sequence (DNA): TGTGCCAGCACTCGGGGTTACGCGGGAGATGAGCAGTTCTTC. Protein: CASTRGYAGDEQFF.

This chain links TRBV10-3 with TRBJ2-1; 11 bases are a match to TRBD2. V lost 8 bases, J lost 7 bases, and 7 bases stayed unmatched. Germline values: CDR1 ENHRY, CDR2 SYGVKD. The CDR3 totals 14 residues. The CDR3 DNA is TGTGCCATCCAAAATAGCGGGAGGGGGAATGAGCAGTTCTTC. It specifies CAIQNSGRGNEQFF.

V and J are TRBV28 and TRBJ2-7, with TRBD2 identical over 7 bases. The ends lost 5 bases at V and 0 bases at J; junction bases unmatched: 13. CDR3 size: 17 residues. CDR1 and CDR2 (germline): MDHEN, SYDVKM. CDR3 amino acids: CASSPGGYRLHSYEQYF. The CDR3 DNA reads as TGTGCCAGCAGTCCGGGAGGCTACAGGCTACACTCCTACGAGCAGTACTTC.

CDR3 nucleotides: TGTGCCAGCAGCAATCGGGAGGGGGCCAGGGGAGAGACCCAGTACTTC. It is translated as CASSNREGARGETQYF. J is TRBJ2-5 and V is TRBV21-1; the DNA was not used to check the table's D call, TRBD2. TRBV21-1 is a pseudogene locus. This CDR3 contains 16 residues.

J is TRBJ2-1 and V is TRBV3-1 (or the pseudogene TRBV3-2); 15 positions agree with TRBD2. Germline V gene lookup returns CDR1 LGHDT and CDR2 YNNKEL (reference sequence). V shed 0 bases, J shed 0 bases, and the junction held 6 bases outside the gene matches. CDR3 length: 20 amino acids. This CDR3 is CASSQDLGLAGGSSYNEQFF. The CDR3 nucleotides are TGTGCCAGCAGCCAAGATTTGGGACTAGCGGGGGGAAGCTCCTACAATGAGCAGTTCTTC.

CDR3 region: CASSFSRKGDTGELFF. CDR3 nucleotide sequence: TGTGCCAGCAGTTTCTCTAGAAAAGGGGACACCGGGGAGCTGTTTTTT. V is TRBV28 and J is TRBJ2-2; a weak D match, TRBD1 (5 bases). The CDR3 covers 16 residues. The germline CDR1 and CDR2 sequences are MDHEN and SYDVKM. The V gene lost 3 bases and the J gene lost 3 bases, with 14 bases spanning the gap.

CDR3 region: CASSQDHRGGAGYTF. In nucleotides, the CDR3 is TGTGCCAGCAGCCAAGATCACAGGGGCGGCGCTGGCTACACCTTC. The chain combines TRBV3-1 (or the pseudogene TRBV3-2) with TRBJ1-2, with 7 nucleotides matching TRBD1. The CDR3 length is 15 residues. CDR1 is LGHDT, CDR2 YNNKEL, per germline (reference sequence). The V and J ends lost 0 bases and 7 bases, in that order; junction bases with no gene match: 8.

The chain is built from TRBV19 and TRBJ1-6, with D perhaps matching TRBD1 (6 bases). Between the trimmed V and J ends, which lost 6 bases and 7 bases, there was a span of 13 bases. This CDR3 has 14 residues. Germline V gives CDR1 LNHDA, CDR2 SQIVND (reference sequence). CDR3 loop: CASRPQGQNSPLHF. For the CDR3, the DNA is TGTGCCAGTAGGCCACAGGGCCAAAATTCACCCCTCCACTTT.

V usage is TRBV27 and J usage is TRBJ1-6; perhaps TRBD1 as D (5 bases). The germline V gene encodes CDR1 MNHEY and CDR2 SMNVEV (reference sequence). Trimming shortened V by 2 bases and J by 5 bases, and 7 bases separated the two germline ends. The CDR3 extends over 14 amino acids. The CDR3 bases are TGTGCCAGCAGTTTAGGAGGGGATAATTCACCCCTCCACTTT. Amino acid sequence: CASSLGGDNSPLHF.

The chain couples TRBV2 to TRBJ2-7, with D possibly being TRBD2 (5 bases). Germline loops: CDR1 SNHLY, CDR2 FYNNEI. This CDR3 is built from 13 residues. The V and J ends lost 0 bases and 4 bases respectively, with 7 bases between them. CDR3 coding DNA: TGTGCCAGCAGTGAAGCGCGAGGGTACGAGCAGTACTTC. This gives the protein CASSEARGYEQYF. Full variable domain (rest looked up from reference TRBV2 and TRBJ2-7): EPEVTQTPSHQVTQMGQEVILRCVPISNHLYFYWYRQILGQKVEFLVSFYNNEISEKSEIFDDQFSVERPDGSNFTLKIRSTKLEDSAMYFCASSEARGYEQYFGPGTRLTVT.

The chain carries TRBV5-4 and TRBJ2-7; the D gene is possibly TRBD2 (6 bases). The CDR3 runs to 13 residues. The V gene lost 1 base and the J gene lost 4 bases, with 9 bases spanning the gap. Looked up from germline, CDR1 is SGHNT and CDR2 is YYREEE (reference sequence). CDR3 loop: CASSLFGGYEQYF. CDR3 bases: TGTGCCAGCAGCTTGTTCGGAGGGTACGAGCAGTACTTC.

This clone was counted between two and nine times. This chain links TRBV27 with TRBJ2-7; 8 nucleotides agree with TRBD2. This CDR3 is built from 17 residues. Trimming took 5 bases from V and 2 from J; bases not matched to a gene: 14. Germline CDR1 reads MNHEY; CDR2 reads SMNVEV (reference sequence). The CDR3 DNA follows: TGTGCCAGCAGTCCCCGACTAGCGAAAAATAAAGCCTACGAGCAGTACTTC. This gives the protein CASSPRLAKNKAYEQYF.